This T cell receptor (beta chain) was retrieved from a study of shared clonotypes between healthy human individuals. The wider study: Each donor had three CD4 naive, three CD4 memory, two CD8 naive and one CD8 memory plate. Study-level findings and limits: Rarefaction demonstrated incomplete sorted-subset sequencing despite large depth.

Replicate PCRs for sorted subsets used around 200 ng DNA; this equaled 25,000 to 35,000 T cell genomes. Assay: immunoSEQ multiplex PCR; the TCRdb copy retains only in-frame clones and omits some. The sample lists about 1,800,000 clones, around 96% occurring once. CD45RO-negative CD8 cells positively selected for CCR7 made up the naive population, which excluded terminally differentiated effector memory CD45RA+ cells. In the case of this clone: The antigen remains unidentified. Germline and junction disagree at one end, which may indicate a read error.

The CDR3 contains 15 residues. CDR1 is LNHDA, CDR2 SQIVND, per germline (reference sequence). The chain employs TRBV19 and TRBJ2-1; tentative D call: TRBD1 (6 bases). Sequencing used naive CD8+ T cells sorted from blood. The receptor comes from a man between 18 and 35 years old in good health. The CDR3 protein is CASSIELDSYNEQFF. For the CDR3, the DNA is TGTGCCAGCAGTATAGAACTGGACAGCTACAATGAGCAGTTCTTC. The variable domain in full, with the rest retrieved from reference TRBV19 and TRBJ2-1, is DGGITQSPKYLFRKEGQNVTLSCEQNLNHDAMYWYRQDPGQGLRLIYYSQIVNDFQKGDIAEGYSVSREKKESFPLTVTSAQKNPTAFYLCASSIELDSYNEQFFGPGTRLTVL.